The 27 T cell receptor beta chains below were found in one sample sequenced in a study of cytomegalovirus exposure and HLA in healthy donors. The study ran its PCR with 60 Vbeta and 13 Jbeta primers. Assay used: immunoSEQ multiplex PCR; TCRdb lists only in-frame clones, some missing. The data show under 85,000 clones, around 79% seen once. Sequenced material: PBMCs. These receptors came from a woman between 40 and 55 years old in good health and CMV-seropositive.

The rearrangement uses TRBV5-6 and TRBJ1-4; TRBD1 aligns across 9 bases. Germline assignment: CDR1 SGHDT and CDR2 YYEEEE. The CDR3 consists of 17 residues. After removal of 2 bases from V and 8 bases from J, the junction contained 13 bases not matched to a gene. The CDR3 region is CASSFVRDREAGEKLFF. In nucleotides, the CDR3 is TGTGCCAGCAGCTTCGTCCGGGACAGGGAGGCGGGCGAAAAACTGTTTTTT.

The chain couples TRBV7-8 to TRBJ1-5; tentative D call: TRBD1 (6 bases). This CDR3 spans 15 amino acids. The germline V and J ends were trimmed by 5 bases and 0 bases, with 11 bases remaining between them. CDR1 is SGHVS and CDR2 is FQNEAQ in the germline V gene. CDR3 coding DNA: TGTGCCAGCAGCCAGGACAGAAATAGCAATCAGCCCCAGCATTTT. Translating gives CASSQDRNSNQPQHF.

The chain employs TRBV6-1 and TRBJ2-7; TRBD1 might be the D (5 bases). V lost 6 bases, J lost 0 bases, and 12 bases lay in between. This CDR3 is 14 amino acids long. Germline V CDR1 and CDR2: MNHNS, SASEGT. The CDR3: CASRIGQSSYEQYF. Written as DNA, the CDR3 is TGTGCCAGCAGGATAGGACAAAGCTCCTACGAGCAGTACTTC.

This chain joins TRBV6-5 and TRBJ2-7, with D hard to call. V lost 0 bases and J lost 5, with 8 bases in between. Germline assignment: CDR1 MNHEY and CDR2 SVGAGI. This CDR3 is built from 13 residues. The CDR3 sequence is CASSYSDKDEQYF. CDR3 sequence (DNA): TGTGCCAGCAGTTACTCCGACAAGGACGAGCAGTACTTC.

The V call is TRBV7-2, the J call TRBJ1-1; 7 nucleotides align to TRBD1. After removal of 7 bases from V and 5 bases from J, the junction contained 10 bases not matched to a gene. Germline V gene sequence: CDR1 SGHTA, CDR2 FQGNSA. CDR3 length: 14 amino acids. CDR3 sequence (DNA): TGTGCCAGCAACCCTCGACAGGGTTTGACTGAAGCTTTCTTT. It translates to CASNPRQGLTEAFF.

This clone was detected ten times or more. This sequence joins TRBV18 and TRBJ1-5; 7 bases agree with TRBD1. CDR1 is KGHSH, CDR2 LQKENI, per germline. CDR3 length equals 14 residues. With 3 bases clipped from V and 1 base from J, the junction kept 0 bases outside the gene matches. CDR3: CASSPGQSNQPQHF. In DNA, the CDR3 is TGTGCCAGCTCACCGGGACAGAGCAATCAGCCCCAGCATTTT.

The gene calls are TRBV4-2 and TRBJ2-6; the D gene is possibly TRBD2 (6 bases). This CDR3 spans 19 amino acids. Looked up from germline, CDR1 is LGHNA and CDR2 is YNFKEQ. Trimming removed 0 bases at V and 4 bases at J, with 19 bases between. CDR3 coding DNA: TGTGCCAGCAGCCAAGATACTAATTCGGAGGGATCGGGGGCCAACGTCCTGACTTTC. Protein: CASSQDTNSEGSGANVLTF.

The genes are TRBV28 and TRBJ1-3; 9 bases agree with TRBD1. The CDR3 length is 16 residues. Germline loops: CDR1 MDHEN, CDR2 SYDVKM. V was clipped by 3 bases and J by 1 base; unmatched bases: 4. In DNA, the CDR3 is TGTGCCAGCAGTTTGACAGGGGGGAGTTCTGGAAACACCATATATTTT. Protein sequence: CASSLTGGSSGNTIYF.

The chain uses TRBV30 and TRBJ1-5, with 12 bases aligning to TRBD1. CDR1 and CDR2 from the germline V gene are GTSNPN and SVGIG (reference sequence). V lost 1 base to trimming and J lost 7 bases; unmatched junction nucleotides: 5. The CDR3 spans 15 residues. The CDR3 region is CAWSEGQGAGQPQHF. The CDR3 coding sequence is TGTGCCTGGAGTGAGGGACAGGGGGCAGGGCAGCCCCAGCATTTT.

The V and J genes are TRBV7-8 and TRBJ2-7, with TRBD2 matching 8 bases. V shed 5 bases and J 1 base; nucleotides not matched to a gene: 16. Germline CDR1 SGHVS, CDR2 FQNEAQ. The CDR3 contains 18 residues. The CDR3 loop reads CASSPGGGPGVSSYEQYF. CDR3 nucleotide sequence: TGTGCCAGCAGCCCCGGGGGGGGGCCGGGAGTGAGTTCCTACGAGCAGTACTTC.

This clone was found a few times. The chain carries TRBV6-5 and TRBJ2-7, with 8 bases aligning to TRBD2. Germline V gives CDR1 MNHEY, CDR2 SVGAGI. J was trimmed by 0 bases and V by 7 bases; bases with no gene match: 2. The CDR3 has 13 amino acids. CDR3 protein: CASTSGSSYEQYF. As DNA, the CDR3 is TGTGCCAGCACGAGCGGGAGCTCCTACGAGCAGTACTTC.

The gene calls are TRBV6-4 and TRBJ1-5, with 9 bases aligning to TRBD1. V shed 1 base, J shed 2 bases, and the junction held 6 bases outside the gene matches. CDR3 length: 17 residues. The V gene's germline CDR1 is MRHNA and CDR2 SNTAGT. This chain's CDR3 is CASSDWDRDWGNQPQHF. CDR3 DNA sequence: TGTGCCAGCAGTGACTGGGACAGGGACTGGGGCAATCAGCCCCAGCATTTT.

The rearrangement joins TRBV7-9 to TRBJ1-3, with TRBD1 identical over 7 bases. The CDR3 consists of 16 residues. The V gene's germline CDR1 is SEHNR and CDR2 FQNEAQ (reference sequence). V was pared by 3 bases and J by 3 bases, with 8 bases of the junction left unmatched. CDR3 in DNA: TGTGCCAGCAGCTTCACAGGGGTCGGGGGTGGAAACACCATATATTTT. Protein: CASSFTGVGGGNTIYF.

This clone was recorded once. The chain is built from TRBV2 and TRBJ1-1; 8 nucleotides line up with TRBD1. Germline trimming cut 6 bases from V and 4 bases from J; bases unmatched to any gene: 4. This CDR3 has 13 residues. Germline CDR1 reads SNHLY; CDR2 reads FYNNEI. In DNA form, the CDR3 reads TGTGCCAGCAGCGGACAGGGTAGCACTGAAGCTTTCTTT. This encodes CASSGQGSTEAFF.

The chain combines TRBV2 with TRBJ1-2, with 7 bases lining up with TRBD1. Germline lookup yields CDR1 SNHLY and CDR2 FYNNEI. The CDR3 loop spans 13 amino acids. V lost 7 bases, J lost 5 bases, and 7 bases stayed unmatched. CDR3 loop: CASTETGTYGYTF. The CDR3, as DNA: TGTGCCAGCACCGAGACAGGGACGTATGGCTACACCTTC.

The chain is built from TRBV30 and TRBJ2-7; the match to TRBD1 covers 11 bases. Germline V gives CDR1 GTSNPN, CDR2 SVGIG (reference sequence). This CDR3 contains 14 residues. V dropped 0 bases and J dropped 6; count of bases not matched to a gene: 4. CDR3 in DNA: TGTGCCTGGAGTGTAGGACAGGGGGCAAGCGAGCAGTACTTC. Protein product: CAWSVGQGASEQYF.

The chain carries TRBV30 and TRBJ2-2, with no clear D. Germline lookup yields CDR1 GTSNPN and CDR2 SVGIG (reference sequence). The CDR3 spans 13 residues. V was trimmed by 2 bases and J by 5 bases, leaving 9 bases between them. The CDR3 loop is CAWSRVITGELFF. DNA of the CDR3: TGTGCCTGGAGTCGGGTGATAACCGGGGAGCTGTTTTTT.

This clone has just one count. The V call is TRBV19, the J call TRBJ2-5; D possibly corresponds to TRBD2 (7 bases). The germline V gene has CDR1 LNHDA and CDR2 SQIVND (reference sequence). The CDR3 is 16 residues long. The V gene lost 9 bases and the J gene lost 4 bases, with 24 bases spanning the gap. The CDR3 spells CASRDRFSREGETQYF. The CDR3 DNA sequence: TGTGCCAGCAGAGACAGGTTCTCGAGGGAGGGAGAGACCCAGTACTTC.

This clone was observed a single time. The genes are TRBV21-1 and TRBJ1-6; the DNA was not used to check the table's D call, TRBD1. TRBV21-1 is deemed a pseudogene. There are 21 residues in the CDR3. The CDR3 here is CASIKPGQGCSHSSSNSPLHF. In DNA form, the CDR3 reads TGTGCCAGCATCAAACCGGGACAGGGATGTTCCCACAGCTCCTCAAATTCACCCCTCCACTTT.

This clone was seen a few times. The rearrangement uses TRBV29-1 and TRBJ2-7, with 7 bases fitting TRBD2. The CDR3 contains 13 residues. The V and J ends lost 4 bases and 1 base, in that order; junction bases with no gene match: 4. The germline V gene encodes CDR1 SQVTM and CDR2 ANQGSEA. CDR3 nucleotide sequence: TGCAGCGTTGCGCGGACTAGGTCCTACGAGCAGTACTTC. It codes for CSVARTRSYEQYF.

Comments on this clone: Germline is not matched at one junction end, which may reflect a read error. CDR3 loop: CASSRKGTGSLDF. CDR3 bases: TGTGCCAGCAGCAGAAAAGGGACAGGGAGCTTAGACTTC. This chain uses TRBV7-9 with TRBJ2-7; 9 bases fit TRBD1. Germline-derived CDR1 and CDR2 are SEHNR and FQNEAQ (reference sequence). The CDR3 loop spans 13 amino acids.

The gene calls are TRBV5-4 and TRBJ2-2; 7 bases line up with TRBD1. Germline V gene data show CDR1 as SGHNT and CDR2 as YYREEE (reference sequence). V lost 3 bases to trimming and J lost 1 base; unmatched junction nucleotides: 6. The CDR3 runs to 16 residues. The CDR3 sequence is CASSSTRTGNTGELFF. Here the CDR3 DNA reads TGTGCCAGCAGCTCTACAAGGACAGGGAACACCGGGGAGCTGTTTTTT.

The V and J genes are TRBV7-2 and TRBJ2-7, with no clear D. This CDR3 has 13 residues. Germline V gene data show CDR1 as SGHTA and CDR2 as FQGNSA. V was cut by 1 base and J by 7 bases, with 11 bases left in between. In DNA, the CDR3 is TGTGCCAGCAGCTTAGGGGCCCTTAGGGAGCAGTACTTC. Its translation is CASSLGALREQYF. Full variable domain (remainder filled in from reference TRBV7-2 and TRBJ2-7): GAGVSQSPSNKVTEKGKDVELRCDPISGHTALYWYRQSLGQGLEFLIYFQGNSAPDKSGLPSDRFSAERTGGSVSTLTIQRTQQEDSAVYLCASSLGALREQYFGPGTRLTVT.

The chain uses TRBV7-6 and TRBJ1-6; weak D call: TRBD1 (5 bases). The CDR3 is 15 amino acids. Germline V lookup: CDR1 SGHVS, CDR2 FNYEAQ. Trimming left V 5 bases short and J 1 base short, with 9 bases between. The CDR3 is CASSTRQSYNSPLHF. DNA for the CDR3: TGTGCCAGCAGCACCCGACAGTCCTATAATTCACCCCTCCACTTT.

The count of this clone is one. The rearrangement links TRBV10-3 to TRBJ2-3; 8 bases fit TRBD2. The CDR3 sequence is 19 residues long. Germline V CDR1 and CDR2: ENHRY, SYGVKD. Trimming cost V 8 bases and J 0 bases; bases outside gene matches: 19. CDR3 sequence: CAIGGPAGEIRTSTDTQYF. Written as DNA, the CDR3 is TGTGCCATCGGGGGGCCAGCGGGAGAGATTAGAACTAGCACAGATACGCAGTATTTT.

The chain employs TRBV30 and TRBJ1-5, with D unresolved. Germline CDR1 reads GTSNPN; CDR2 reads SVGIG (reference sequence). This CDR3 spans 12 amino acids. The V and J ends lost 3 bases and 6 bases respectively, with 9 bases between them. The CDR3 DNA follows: TGTGCCTGGAGCGCCCGCGGTCAGCCCCAGCATTTT. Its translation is CAWSARGQPQHF. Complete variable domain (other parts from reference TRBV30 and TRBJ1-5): SQTIHQWPATLVQPVGSPLSLECTVEGTSNPNLYWYRQAAGRGLQLLFYSVGIGQISSEVPQNLSASRPQDRQFILSSKKLLLSDSGFYLCAWSARGQPQHFGDGTRLSIL.

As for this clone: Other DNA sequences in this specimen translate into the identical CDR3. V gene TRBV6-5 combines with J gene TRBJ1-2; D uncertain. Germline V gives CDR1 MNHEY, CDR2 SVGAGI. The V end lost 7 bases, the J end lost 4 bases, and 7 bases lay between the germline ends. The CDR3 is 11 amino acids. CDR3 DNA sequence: TGTGCCAGCACCCGGGGCTATGGCTACACCTTC. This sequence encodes CASTRGYGYTF.